This TCR beta chain was identified in a study of Ad26.COV2.S vaccination and SARS-CoV-2 variants. Treatment of the sample: about 20 received Ad26.COV2.S at low or high dose, single or two shots; five or six received placebo; per-sample allocation not given. Samples analyzed were those drawn on day 63 after the first vaccine or placebo injection. Using immunoSEQ multiplex PCR, the repertoire was profiled, and TCRdb retains in-frame clones only, with some absent. There are hundreds of thousands of clones in the sample; 80% to 90% occur only once, and roughly 10% lies in the top ten. From germline, CDR1 is SEHNR and CDR2 FQNEAQ (reference sequence). The CDR3 is made up of 14 amino acids. V was trimmed by 4 bases and J by 4 bases, leaving 11 bases between them.

This chain uses TRBV7-9 with TRBJ2-1; no definite D call. This clonotype originated in a person aged 18-65 years who received the Ad26.COV2.S COVID-19 vaccine or a placebo. Sequencing used peripheral blood, obtained in a trial of Ad26.COV2.S vaccine versus placebo. CDR3 region: CASSYWSDYNEQFF. Written as DNA, the CDR3 is TGTGCCAGCAGCTACTGGTCCGATTACAATGAGCAGTTCTTC.